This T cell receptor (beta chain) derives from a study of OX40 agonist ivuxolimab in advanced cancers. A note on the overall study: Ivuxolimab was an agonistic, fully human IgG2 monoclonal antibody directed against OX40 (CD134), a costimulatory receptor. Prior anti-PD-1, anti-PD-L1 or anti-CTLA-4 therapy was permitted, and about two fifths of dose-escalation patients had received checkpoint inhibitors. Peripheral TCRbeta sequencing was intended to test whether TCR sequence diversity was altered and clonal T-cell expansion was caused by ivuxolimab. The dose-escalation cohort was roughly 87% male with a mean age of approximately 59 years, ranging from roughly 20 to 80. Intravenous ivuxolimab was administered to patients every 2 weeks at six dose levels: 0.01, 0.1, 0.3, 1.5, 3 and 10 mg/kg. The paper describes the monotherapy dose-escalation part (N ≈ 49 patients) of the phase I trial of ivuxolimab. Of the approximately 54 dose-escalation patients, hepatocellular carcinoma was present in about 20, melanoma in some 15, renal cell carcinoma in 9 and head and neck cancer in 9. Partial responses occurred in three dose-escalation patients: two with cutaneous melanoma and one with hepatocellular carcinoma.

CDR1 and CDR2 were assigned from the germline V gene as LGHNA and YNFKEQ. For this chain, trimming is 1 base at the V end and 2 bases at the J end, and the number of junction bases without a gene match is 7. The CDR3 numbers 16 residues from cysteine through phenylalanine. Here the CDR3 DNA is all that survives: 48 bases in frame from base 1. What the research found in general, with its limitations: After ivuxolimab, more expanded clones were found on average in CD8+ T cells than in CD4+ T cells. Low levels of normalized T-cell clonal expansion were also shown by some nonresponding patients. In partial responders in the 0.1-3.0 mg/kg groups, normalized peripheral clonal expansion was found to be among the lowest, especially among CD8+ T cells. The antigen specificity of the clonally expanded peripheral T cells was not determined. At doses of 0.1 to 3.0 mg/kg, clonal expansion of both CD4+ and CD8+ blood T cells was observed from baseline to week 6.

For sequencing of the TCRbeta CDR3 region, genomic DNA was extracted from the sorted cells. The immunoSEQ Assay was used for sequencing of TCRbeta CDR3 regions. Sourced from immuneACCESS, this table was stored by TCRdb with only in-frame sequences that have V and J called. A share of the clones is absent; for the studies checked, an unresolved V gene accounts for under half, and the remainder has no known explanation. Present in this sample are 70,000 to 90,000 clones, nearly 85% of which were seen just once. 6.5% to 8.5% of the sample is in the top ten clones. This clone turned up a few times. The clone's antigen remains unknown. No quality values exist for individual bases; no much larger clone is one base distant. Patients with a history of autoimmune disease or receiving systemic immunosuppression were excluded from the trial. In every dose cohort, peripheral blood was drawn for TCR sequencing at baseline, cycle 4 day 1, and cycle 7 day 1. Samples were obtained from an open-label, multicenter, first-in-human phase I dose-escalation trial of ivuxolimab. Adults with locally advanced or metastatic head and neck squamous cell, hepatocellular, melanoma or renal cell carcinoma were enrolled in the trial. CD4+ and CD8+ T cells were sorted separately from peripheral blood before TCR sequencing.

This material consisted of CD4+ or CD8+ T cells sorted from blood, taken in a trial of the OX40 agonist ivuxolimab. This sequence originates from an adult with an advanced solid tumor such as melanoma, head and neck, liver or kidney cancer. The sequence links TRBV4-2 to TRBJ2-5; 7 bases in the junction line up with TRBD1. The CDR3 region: CASSQVHRGSQETQYF. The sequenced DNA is TGTGCCAGCAGCCAAGTTCACAGGGGATCACAAGAGACCCAGTACTTC.